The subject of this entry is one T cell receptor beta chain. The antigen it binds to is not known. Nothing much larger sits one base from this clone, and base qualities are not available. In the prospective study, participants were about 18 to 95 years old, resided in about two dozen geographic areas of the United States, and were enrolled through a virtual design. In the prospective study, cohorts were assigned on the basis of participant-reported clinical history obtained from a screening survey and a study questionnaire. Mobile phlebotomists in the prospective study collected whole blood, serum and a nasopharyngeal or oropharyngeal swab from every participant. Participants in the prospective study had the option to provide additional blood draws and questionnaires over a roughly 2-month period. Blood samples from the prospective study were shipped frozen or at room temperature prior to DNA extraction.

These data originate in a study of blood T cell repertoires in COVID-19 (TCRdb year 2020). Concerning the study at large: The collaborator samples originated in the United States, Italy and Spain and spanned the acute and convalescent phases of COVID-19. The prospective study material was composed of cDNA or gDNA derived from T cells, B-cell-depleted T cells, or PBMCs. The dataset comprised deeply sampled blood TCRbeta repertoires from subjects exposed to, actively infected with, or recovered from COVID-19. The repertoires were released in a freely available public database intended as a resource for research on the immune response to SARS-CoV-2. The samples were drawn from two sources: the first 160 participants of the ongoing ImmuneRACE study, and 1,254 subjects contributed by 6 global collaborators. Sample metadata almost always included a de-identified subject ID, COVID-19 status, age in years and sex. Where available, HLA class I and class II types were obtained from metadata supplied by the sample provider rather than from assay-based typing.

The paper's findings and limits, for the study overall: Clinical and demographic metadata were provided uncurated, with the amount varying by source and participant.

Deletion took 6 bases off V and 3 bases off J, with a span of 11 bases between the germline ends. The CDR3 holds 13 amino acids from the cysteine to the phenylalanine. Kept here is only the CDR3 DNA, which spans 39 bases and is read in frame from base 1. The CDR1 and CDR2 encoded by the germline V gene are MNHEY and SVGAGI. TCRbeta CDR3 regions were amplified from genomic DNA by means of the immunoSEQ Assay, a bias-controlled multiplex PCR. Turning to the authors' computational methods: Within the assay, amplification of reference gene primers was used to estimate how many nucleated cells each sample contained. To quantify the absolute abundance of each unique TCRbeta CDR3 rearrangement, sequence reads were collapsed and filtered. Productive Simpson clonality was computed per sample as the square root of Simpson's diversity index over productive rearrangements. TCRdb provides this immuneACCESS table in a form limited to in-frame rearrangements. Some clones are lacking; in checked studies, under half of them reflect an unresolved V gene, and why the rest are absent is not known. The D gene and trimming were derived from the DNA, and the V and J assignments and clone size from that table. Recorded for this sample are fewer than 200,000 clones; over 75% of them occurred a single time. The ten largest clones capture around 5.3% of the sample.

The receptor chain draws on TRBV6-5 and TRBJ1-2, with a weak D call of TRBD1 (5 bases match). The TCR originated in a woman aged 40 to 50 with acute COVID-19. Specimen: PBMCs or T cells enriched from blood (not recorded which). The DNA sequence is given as TGTGCCAGCAGGGGGATCAGGGACTATGGCTACACCTTC. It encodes CASRGIRDYGYTF.